The 22 T cell receptor beta chains presented below share a single source sample, sequenced in a study of breast tumors, draining lymph nodes, adjacent tissues. Axillary draining lymph nodes of breast cancer patients supplied the node samples. TCRdb processed the multiplex PCR reads anew with MiXCR; each CDR3 protein has one entry. The sample lists approximately 280,000 distinct CDR3 sequences, 30% occurring once. The sequenced sample was axillary lymph node tissue. These receptors were obtained from a female donor with breast cancer. Some clones in this sample may be carry-over from other donors' samples.

As regards this clonotype: Possible read error: a much larger clone is one base away. The chain has TRBV19 and TRBJ2-7; maybe TRBD2 (6 bases). Trimming stripped 4 bases from V and 7 bases from J, with 17 bases between. This CDR3 region has 14 residues. The germline gives CDR1 LNHDA, CDR2 SQIVND (reference sequence). CDR3 protein: CASSTRLEVAEQYF. In DNA, the CDR3 is TGTGCCAGTAGTACGAGACTAGAAGTAGCGGAGCAGTACTTC. The full variable domain, in which reference TRBV19 and TRBJ2-7 provide the parts outside the CDR3, is DGGITQSPKYLFRKEGQNVTLSCEQNLNHDAMYWYRQDPGQGLRLIYYSQIVNDFQKGDIAEGYSVSREKKESFPLTVTSAQKNPTAFYLCASSTRLEVAEQYFGPGTRLTVT.

This clonotype was picked up many times. V gene TRBV27 combines with J gene TRBJ1-2, with 8 nucleotides matching TRBD1. The length of the CDR3 is 13 residues. V trimming: 4 bases; J trimming: 6 bases; junction bases outside the gene matches: 4. Germline-derived CDR1 and CDR2 are MNHEY and SMNVEV (reference sequence). CDR3: CASSSTGDDGYTF. Written as DNA, the CDR3 is TGTGCCAGCAGTTCGACAGGGGATGATGGCTACACCTTC.

This clonotype has at least ten counts. The J gene is TRBJ1-6, the V gene TRBV5-1; 8 bases match TRBD1. The length of the CDR3 is 15 residues. With V trimmed by 4 bases and J by 10 bases, 10 bases remained unmatched. Germline lookup yields CDR1 SGHRS and CDR2 YFSETQ. DNA of the CDR3: TGCGCCAGCAGCCCCACAGGGGGAGAAGGCTCACCCCTCCACTTT. Its translation is CASSPTGGEGSPLHF.

The V call is TRBV2, the J call TRBJ1-3; 7 bases agree with TRBD1. This CDR3 region has 14 residues. CDR1 and CDR2 (germline): SNHLY, FYNNEI. Unmatched junction bases numbered 9, after V lost 5 bases and J lost 8 bases. CDR3 in DNA: TGTGCCAGCAGTTCCGGGACAGCATCCTACACCATATATTTT. This sequence encodes CASSSGTASYTIYF.

In this sample, this clonotype turned up many times. The J gene is TRBJ1-5, the V gene TRBV10-1; a possible D gene is TRBD1 (5 bases). V was trimmed by 6 bases and J by 3 bases, leaving 12 bases between them. Germline CDR1 is WNHNN and CDR2 is SYGVQD (reference sequence). This CDR3 comprises 14 residues. CDR3 sequence: CASSPGGDNQPQHF. In DNA form, the CDR3 reads TGCGCCAGCAGCCCCGGGGGGGACAATCAGCCCCAGCATTTT.

This clonotype was recorded at least ten times. The chain couples TRBV10-3 to TRBJ2-3; the match to TRBD1 covers 9 bases. Looked up from germline, CDR1 is ENHRY and CDR2 is SYGVKD. The V segment lost 10 bases and the J segment 3 bases; nucleotides outside the gene matches: 5. This CDR3 contains 13 residues. CDR3 sequence: CATQGARTDTQYF. CDR3 bases: TGTGCCACACAGGGGGCTCGAACAGATACGCAGTATTTT.

This chain connects TRBV2 to TRBJ2-4, with a tentative D call TRBD2 (6 bases). The CDR3 is made up of 15 amino acids. Trimming took off 3 bases at V and 6 bases at J, with 15 bases between the two ends. Germline V gene sequence: CDR1 SNHLY, CDR2 FYNNEI. CDR3 nucleotides: TGTGCCAGCAGTGAGGAACTAGCATTGGTAAACATTCAGTACTTC. Amino acid sequence: CASSEELALVNIQYF.

As concerns this clonotype: Since a much larger clone is just one base distant, this may be a read error. This chain links TRBV3-2 with TRBJ1-6. TRBV3-2 is shown as a pseudogene. The CDR3 length is 14 residues. The CDR3 DNA reads TGTGCCGGCAGCCAAGAGGATAGCCAGAGGACCCTCCACTTT. Its translation is CAGSQEDSQRTLHF.

This clonotype was found a few times. The V call is TRBV27, the J call TRBJ2-7, with 8 bases fitting TRBD1. The V gene's germline CDR1 is MNHEY and CDR2 SMNVEV (reference sequence). V lost 6 bases and J lost 4; bases outside the gene matches: 8. The CDR3 is 14 residues long. The CDR3 DNA reads TGTGCCAGCAGCCGACAGGGGTCCAAGTACGAGCAGTACTTC. It yields the protein CASSRQGSKYEQYF.

Many counts were recorded for this clonotype. The CDR3 DNA reads TGCGCCAGCAGCCAAGGGGCAGGGGGAGGCAATGAGCAGTTCTTC. Amino acid sequence: CASSQGAGGGNEQFF. The J gene is TRBJ2-1, the V gene TRBV4-3; D might be TRBD1 (7 bases). Germline CDR1 is LGHNA and CDR2 is YSLEER. The CDR3 has 15 amino acids. Trimming cost V 1 base and J 6 bases, with 13 bases left between them.

This clonotype appeared a few times. One base away lies a much larger clone, so this may be a sequencing read error. The V gene is TRBV7-9, the J gene TRBJ1-2; TRBD1 aligns across 11 bases. The germline CDR1 and CDR2 sequences are SEHNR and FQNEAQ (reference sequence). This CDR3 region has 15 residues. CDR3 sequence: CASSLQRTGGYGYPF. The CDR3 region has the DNA TGTGCCAGCAGCTTACAAAGGACAGGGGGCTATGGCTACCCCTTC. Together with reference TRBV7-9 and TRBJ1-2, the CDR3 gives the full variable domain: DTGVSQNPRHKITKRGQNVTFRCDPISEHNRLYWYRQTLGQGPEFLTYFQNEAQLEKSRLLSDRFSAERPKGSFSTLEIQRTEQGDSAMYLCASSLQRTGGYGYPFGSGTRLTVV.

This clonotype was recorded many times. The CDR3 spells CASQGGVDIGELFF. In DNA, the CDR3 is TGCGCCAGCCAGGGAGGGGTTGACATCGGGGAGCTGTTTTTT. This chain uses TRBV10-2 with TRBJ2-2, with TRBD2 matching over 7 bases. The CDR3 runs to 14 residues. CDR1 and CDR2 (germline): WSHSY, SAAADI. Trimming removed 8 bases from V and 7 bases from J; junction bases left unmatched: 10.

As to this clonotype: Germline is not matched at one junction end, which may reflect a read error. This rearrangement joins TRBV4-2 to TRBJ2-5, with 8 bases aligning to TRBD1. Germline V gives CDR1 LGHNA, CDR2 YNFKEQ. CDR3 length equals 15 residues. CDR3 sequence: CASSTGTGEQETQCF. The CDR3 DNA follows: TGTGCCAGCAGCACCGGGACAGGTGAGCAAGAGACCCAGTGCTTC.

The table lists this clonotype with many counts. The J gene is TRBJ2-7, the V gene TRBV5-1; 14 nucleotides match TRBD2. CDR1 and CDR2 from the germline V gene are SGHRS and YFSETQ. This CDR3 has 15 amino acids. Unmatched junction bases numbered 4, after V lost 3 bases and J lost 5 bases. CDR3 sequence: CASSWGLAGVHEQYF. The CDR3 DNA reads TGCGCCAGCAGCTGGGGACTAGCGGGAGTCCACGAGCAGTACTTC.

A note on this clonotype: The CDR3 ends on some other residue instead of the conserved phenylalanine or tryptophan, so this is likely a read error. This rearrangement joins TRBV3-1 to TRBJ2-5, with 8 bases identical to TRBD2. V shed 3 bases, J shed 2 bases, and the junction held 8 bases outside the gene matches. CDR3 length: 16 residues. CDR1 is LGHDT, CDR2 YNNKEL, per germline (reference sequence). This chain's CDR3 is CASSHYGAGVQETQYL. DNA for the CDR3: TGTGCCAGCAGCCACTACGGAGCGGGAGTACAAGAGACCCAGTACCTC.

By sample fraction, this clonotype is medium-sized. V usage is TRBV25-1 and J usage is TRBJ2-1; D not resolved. The V end lost 7 bases, the J end lost 8 bases, and 12 bases lay between the germline ends. The CDR3 contains 12 residues. Germline assignment: CDR1 MGHDK and CDR2 SYGVNS. The CDR3 protein is CASTMSTDEQFF. Here the CDR3 DNA reads TGTGCCAGCACAATGAGTACGGATGAGCAGTTCTTC.

This clonotype has ten or more counts. The gene calls are TRBV19 and TRBJ1-5; 9 bases are a match to TRBD1. CDR3 size: 14 residues. V lost 8 bases and J lost 1; bases outside the gene matches: 3. Germline CDR1 is LNHDA and CDR2 is SQIVND (reference sequence). CDR3 residues: CASYDRGSNQPQHF. The CDR3, as DNA: TGTGCCAGTTATGACAGGGGGAGCAATCAGCCCCAGCATTTT.

This chain uses TRBV18 with TRBJ1-6; D unresolved. Germline V gene data show CDR1 as KGHSH and CDR2 as LQKENI. The germline V and J ends were trimmed by 1 base and 1 base, with 8 bases remaining between them. CDR3 length: 16 residues. Here the CDR3 reads CASSPRESSYNSPLHF. DNA for the CDR3: TGTGCCAGCTCACCACGGGAGTCGTCCTATAATTCACCCCTCCACTTT.

There are many counts of this clonotype. In nucleotides, the CDR3 is TGTGCCAGCAGTTGGGGCCTTAGGACTAGCGGGATTGGAAGCTCCTACGAGCAGTACTTC. It specifies CASSWGLRTSGIGSSYEQYF. This sequence joins TRBV12-3 or TRBV12-4 and TRBJ2-7, with TRBD2 matching over 12 bases. Trimming cost V 4 bases and J 0 bases; bases outside gene matches: 16. The CDR3 is made up of 20 amino acids.

In its sample, this clonotype was seen a few times. J is TRBJ1-1 and V is TRBV7-9; D may be TRBD1 (5 bases). Looked up from germline, CDR1 is SEHNR and CDR2 is FQNEAQ (reference sequence). Trimming stripped 3 bases from V and 8 bases from J, with 7 bases between. The CDR3 loop spans 11 amino acids. The CDR3 DNA sequence: TGTGCCAGCAGCTTCGGGGACGAAGCTTTCTTT. Translation gives CASSFGDEAFF.

As for this clonotype: Relative to the germline gene, one junction end is altered; a read error may explain this. The chain recombines TRBV24-1 with TRBJ2-1; possibly TRBD1 or TRBD2 for D (5 bases each). Germline CDR1 and CDR2: KGHDR and SFDVKD. The CDR3 is 17 amino acids. CDR3 sequence reads: CATSDVGTRSSHNEQLF. The CDR3 DNA reads as TGTGCCACCAGTGATGTCGGGACGAGGAGCTCCCACAATGAGCAGCTCTTC.

Regarding this clonotype: Here the CDR3 omits its conserved ending phenylalanine or tryptophan, so a read error is the likely source. V usage is TRBV12-3 or TRBV12-4 and J usage is TRBJ2-3, with 7 bases lining up with TRBD2. The ends lost 0 bases at V and 5 bases at J; junction bases unmatched: 5. The length of the CDR3 is 15 residues. CDR3 bases: TGTGCCAGCAGTTTAGCGGGAGGGCCTGGAGATACGCAGTATCTT. The encoded protein is CASSLAGGPGDTQYL.